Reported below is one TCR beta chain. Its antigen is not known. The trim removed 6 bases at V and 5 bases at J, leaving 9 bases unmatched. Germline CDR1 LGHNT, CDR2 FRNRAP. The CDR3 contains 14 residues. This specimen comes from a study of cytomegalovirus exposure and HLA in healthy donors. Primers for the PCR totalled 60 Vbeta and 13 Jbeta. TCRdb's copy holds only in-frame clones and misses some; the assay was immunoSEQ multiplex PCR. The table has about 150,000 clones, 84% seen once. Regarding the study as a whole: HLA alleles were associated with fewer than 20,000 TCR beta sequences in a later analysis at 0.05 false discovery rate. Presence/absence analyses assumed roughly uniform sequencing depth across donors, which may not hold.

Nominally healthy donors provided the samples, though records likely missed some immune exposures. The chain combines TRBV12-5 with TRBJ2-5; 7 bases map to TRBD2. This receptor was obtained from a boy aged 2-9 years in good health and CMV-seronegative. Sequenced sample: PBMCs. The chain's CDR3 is CASGPGGRAETQYF. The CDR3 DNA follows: TGTGCTAGTGGCCCGGGAGGCAGAGCGGAGACCCAGTACTTC.